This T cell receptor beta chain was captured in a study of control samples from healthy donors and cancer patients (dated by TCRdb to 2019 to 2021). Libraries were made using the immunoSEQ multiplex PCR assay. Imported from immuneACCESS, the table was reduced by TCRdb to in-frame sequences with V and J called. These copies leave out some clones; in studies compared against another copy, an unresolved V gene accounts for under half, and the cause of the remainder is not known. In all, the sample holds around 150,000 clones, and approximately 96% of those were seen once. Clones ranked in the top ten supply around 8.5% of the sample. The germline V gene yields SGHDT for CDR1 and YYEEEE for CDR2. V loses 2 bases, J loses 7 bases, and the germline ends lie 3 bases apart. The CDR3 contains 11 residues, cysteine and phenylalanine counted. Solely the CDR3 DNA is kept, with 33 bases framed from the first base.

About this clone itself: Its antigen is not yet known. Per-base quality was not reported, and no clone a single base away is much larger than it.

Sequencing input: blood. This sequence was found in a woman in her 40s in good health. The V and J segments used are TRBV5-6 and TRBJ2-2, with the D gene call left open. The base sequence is TGTGCCAGCAGCTTTTACGGGGAGCTGTTTTTT. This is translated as CASSFYGELFF.